The 11 T cell receptor beta chains below were found in one sample sequenced in a study of blood T cell repertoires in COVID-19. Measured with immunoSEQ multiplex PCR; TCRdb has only the in-frame clones, and not every one. Among about 64,000 clones, more than 75% were seen once, and the ten largest hold around 1.5%. Sequenced sample: peripheral blood. The receptor set was obtained from a human donor in a cohort sampled during active COVID-19.

DNA for the CDR3: TGTGCCAGCAGGGGGATCGGGACAGGGGAGAGTAACACTGAAGCTTTCTTT. It specifies CASRGIGTGESNTEAFF. The rearrangement joins TRBV11-2 to TRBJ1-1; 10 bases align to TRBD1. V lost 6 bases to trimming and J lost 2 bases; unmatched junction nucleotides: 12. The CDR3 runs 17 residues. The germline CDR1 and CDR2 sequences are SGHAT and FQNNGV.

The J gene is TRBJ2-3, the V gene TRBV11-3; possibly TRBD2 for D (5 bases). Germline V gene sequence: CDR1 SGHNT, CDR2 YENEEA. The ends were cut back, 7 bases at V and 0 bases at J, with 11 bases in the middle. The CDR3 covers 14 residues. This CDR3 reads CASTLGESTDTQYF. The CDR3 DNA reads TGTGCCAGCACCCTTGGGGAGAGCACAGATACGCAGTATTTT. The full variable domain, in which reference TRBV11-3 and TRBJ2-3 provide the parts outside the CDR3, is EAGVVQSPRYKIIEKKQPVAFWCNPISGHNTLYWYLQNLGQGPELLIRYENEEAVDDSQLPKDRFSAERLKGVDSTLKIQPAELGDSAVYLCASTLGESTDTQYFGPGTRLTVL.

This rearrangement joins TRBV11-2 to TRBJ2-7; D may be TRBD1 (5 bases). The ends were cut back, 5 bases at V and 4 bases at J, with 15 bases in the middle. The CDR3 is made up of 14 amino acids. Germline V CDR1 and CDR2: SGHAT, FQNNGV. As DNA, the CDR3 is TGTGCCAGCAGCCTCGACAGAATCGGGTACGAGCAGTACTTC. Its translation: CASSLDRIGYEQYF.

V is TRBV7-7 and J is TRBJ2-1; 7 positions agree with TRBD2. Per the germline V gene, CDR1 is SSHAT and CDR2 is FNYEAQ (reference sequence). Unmatched junction bases numbered 8, after V lost 2 bases and J lost 4 bases. This CDR3 spans 16 amino acids. The CDR3: CASSLIAGALYNEQFF. CDR3 bases: TGTGCCAGCAGCTTAATCGCGGGAGCCCTATACAATGAGCAGTTCTTC. The full variable domain, with the rest looked up from reference TRBV7-7 and TRBJ2-1, is GAGVSQSPRYKVTKRGQDVTLRCDPISSHATLYWYQQALGQGPEFLTYFNYEAQPDKSGLPSDRFSAERPEGSISTLTIQRTEQRDSAMYRCASSLIAGALYNEQFFGPGTRLTVL.

The gene calls are TRBV4-3 and TRBJ1-4; a weak D match, TRBD1 (5 bases). Germline V gene sequence: CDR1 LGHNA, CDR2 YSLEER. Trimming shortened V by 0 bases and J by 0 bases, and 11 bases separated the two germline ends. The CDR3 consists of 17 residues. Written as DNA, the CDR3 is TGCGCCAGCAGCCAAGAATTCAGGGCCCCAACTAATGAAAAACTGTTTTTT. Translation: CASSQEFRAPTNEKLFF.

This sequence joins TRBV28 and TRBJ1-5, with D maybe TRBD1 (6 bases). The V end lost 10 bases, the J end lost 4 bases, and 17 bases lay between the germline ends. Germline assignment: CDR1 MDHEN and CDR2 SYDVKM. There are 14 residues in the CDR3. CDR3 bases: TGTGCCACGCTGAACCGGGACACAAATCAGCCCCAGCATTTT. Its protein is CATLNRDTNQPQHF.

V is TRBV7-9 and J is TRBJ2-7; possibly TRBD2 for D (6 bases). Trimming pared 4 bases from V and 3 bases from J, leaving 16 bases between. The CDR3 extends over 15 amino acids. CDR1 and CDR2 (germline): SEHNR, FQNEAQ (reference sequence). As DNA, the CDR3 is TGTGCCAGCAGCTCCGTCGCAGGAGGGTTCTACGAGCAGTACTTC. Protein sequence: CASSSVAGGFYEQYF.

The chain recombines TRBV7-6 with TRBJ2-7; 8 nucleotides agree with TRBD1. Trimming removed 5 bases from V and 3 bases from J; junction bases left unmatched: 3. The CDR3 is 13 residues long. From germline, CDR1 is SGHVS and CDR2 FNYEAQ. The CDR3 protein is CASSVGTGYEQYF. In nucleotides, the CDR3 is TGTGCCAGCAGCGTAGGGACAGGCTACGAGCAGTACTTC.

Details on this clone: Other nucleotide sequences from this sample produce the same CDR3. The chain couples TRBV4-3 to TRBJ1-4, with 9 bases that match TRBD1. The CDR3 is 14 amino acids. The junction had 1 base not matched to a gene; V was cut back by 0 bases and J by 8 bases. CDR1 is LGHNA and CDR2 is YSLEER in the germline V gene. CDR3 bases: TGCGCCAGCAGCCAAGACGGACAGGGGGAAAAACTGTTTTTT. It encodes CASSQDGQGEKLFF.

The genes are TRBV4-2 and TRBJ2-7; D perhaps matches TRBD2 (5 bases). Trimming pared 4 bases from V and 4 bases from J, leaving 11 bases between. This CDR3 spans 13 amino acids. From germline, CDR1 is LGHNA and CDR2 YNFKEQ. The CDR3 region is CASSPGKGYEQYF. CDR3 sequence (DNA): TGTGCCAGCAGCCCGGGAAAGGGTTACGAGCAGTACTTC.

The V gene is TRBV4-1, the J gene TRBJ2-5, with a possible D match to TRBD2 (5 bases). Deletions cut 0 bases from V and 2 bases from J, with 19 bases between. In germline, CDR1 is MGHRA, CDR2 YSYEKL. This CDR3 is built from 18 residues. This CDR3 is CASSQDARLGERQETQYF. The CDR3 nucleotides read TGCGCCAGCAGCCAAGATGCCAGGCTGGGCGAGCGGCAAGAGACCCAGTACTTC.